The following is a T cell receptor beta chain sequence with its context. The data stem from a study of blood T cell repertoires in COVID-19. Study-wide context: T cells, B-cell-depleted T cells, or PBMCs supplied cDNA or gDNA.

Profiling relied on immunoSEQ multiplex PCR, and the TCRdb table lists in-frame clones only, not all of them. Of under 140,000 clones detected, 85% to 90% appear once; the ten largest clones hold less than 4%. V lost 5 bases, J lost 6 bases, and 9 bases stayed unmatched. The CDR3 extends over 15 amino acids. Germline CDR1 LNHDA, CDR2 SQIVND (reference sequence). The chain carries TRBV19 and TRBJ2-5; 10 bases map to TRBD2. This clonotype was sampled from a woman aged 45-59 years with acute or convalescent COVID-19. Sequencing input: peripheral blood. CDR3 sequence reads: CASSRASGSLKTQYF. The CDR3 nucleotides are TGTGCCAGTAGTCGGGCTAGCGGGAGTTTGAAGACCCAGTACTTC.